One sample yielded the 20 T cell receptor beta chains listed below, sequenced in a study of T-cell reconstitution after alpha-beta-depleted transplantation in children. During its preparation, the TCRbeta library received unique molecular identifiers. TCRdb redid the calling of the PCR reads with MiXCR, one entry per CDR3 protein. This table has 450,000 to 550,000 distinct CDR3 sequences, approximately 10% appearing once. The sample consisted of PBMCs, mostly from graft donor cells, taken 180 days after TCRalphabeta/CD19-depleted stem cell transplant. These receptors came from a female patient aged 2 to 10 who had a stem cell transplant for aplastic anemia, so the T cells may come from the graft donor.

The DNA of the CDR3 is TGTGCCAGCAGCTTAGCCCCGACTAGCACCACGATCTACGAGCAGTACTTC. Amino acid sequence: CASSLAPTSTTIYEQYF. The chain couples TRBV7-8 to TRBJ2-7; 7 bases fit TRBD2. In germline, CDR1 is SGHVS, CDR2 FQNEAQ. After removal of 0 bases from V and 3 bases from J, the junction contained 11 bases not matched to a gene. The CDR3 length is 17 residues.

This chain joins TRBV9 and TRBJ2-7, with 9 bases that match TRBD2. The CDR3 contains 16 residues. Per the germline V gene, CDR1 is SGDLS and CDR2 is YYNGEE. V lost 0 bases, J lost 6 bases, and 10 bases stayed unmatched. The CDR3 DNA sequence: TGTGCCAGCAGCGTAGGCCTAGCGGGATTATCGGGCGAGCAGTACTTC. Amino acid sequence: CASSVGLAGLSGEQYF. The variable domain in full, completed from reference TRBV9 and TRBJ2-7, reads DSGVTQTPKHLITATGQRVTLRCSPRSGDLSVYWYQQSLDQGLQFLIQYYNGEERAKGNILERFSAQQFPDLHSELNLSSLELGDSALYFCASSVGLAGLSGEQYFGPGTRLTVT.

This clonotype has just a few counts. The chain has TRBV28 and TRBJ1-2; D is ambiguous. Germline CDR1 and CDR2: MDHEN and SYDVKM. V lost 3 bases to trimming and J lost 8 bases, with 13 bases between them. This CDR3 is built from 13 residues. CDR3 coding DNA: TGTGCCAGCAGTTTTGGGAGGAATGAGGGCTACACCTTC. Translated: CASSFGRNEGYTF.

This clonotype was counted at least ten times. The J gene is TRBJ2-7, the V gene TRBV7-2; maybe TRBD1 (5 bases). Germline lookup yields CDR1 SGHTA and CDR2 FQGNSA. This CDR3 has 14 amino acids. Trimming removed 2 bases at V and 5 bases at J, with 13 bases between. CDR3 protein: CASSLYSRADEQYV. For the CDR3, the DNA is TGTGCCAGCAGCTTATACTCCAGGGCAGACGAGCAGTACGTC.

This sequence joins TRBV7-9 and TRBJ2-1; 7 bases agree with TRBD1. The ends lost 7 bases at V and 4 bases at J; junction bases unmatched: 13. The CDR3 contains 16 residues. Germline-derived CDR1 and CDR2 are SEHNR and FQNEAQ (reference sequence). CDR3 nucleotides: TGTGCCAGCATAGAAGAGGGGCACAGGGGATACAATGAGCAGTTCTTC. Its protein product is CASIEEGHRGYNEQFF.

CDR3 sequence: CASSYDRKVGEQYV. The CDR3 nucleotides read TGTGCCAGCAGTTATGACAGGAAGGTTGGGGAGCAGTACGTC. The chain recombines TRBV12-3 or TRBV12-4 with TRBJ2-7; TRBD1 might be the D (6 bases). The CDR3 totals 14 residues. V was cut by 4 bases and J by 7 bases, with 17 bases left in between.

This clonotype was seen only a few times. V and J are TRBV28 and TRBJ1-1, with a tentative D call TRBD1 (6 bases). Germline V CDR1 and CDR2: MDHEN, SYDVKM. V lost 2 bases and J lost 4, with 20 bases in between. The CDR3 has 17 amino acids. CDR3 nucleotide sequence: TGTGCCAGCAGTTTAGCGCTCACAGGGCGATGGAGCACTGAAGCTTTCTTT. Amino acids: CASSLALTGRWSTEAFF.

This clonotype was seen only a few times. The rearrangement joins TRBV5-1 to TRBJ1-2; TRBD1 matches at 7 bases. The germline CDR1 and CDR2 sequences are SGHRS and YFSETQ. The CDR3 length is 14 residues. J lost 8 bases, V lost 0 bases, and 7 bases had no gene match. This CDR3 is CASSLGEGGWGYTF. The CDR3 coding sequence is TGCGCCAGCAGCTTGGGTGAAGGGGGCTGGGGCTACACCTTC. The complete variable domain, with remaining parts taken from reference TRBV5-1 and TRBJ1-2, reads KAGVTQTPRYLIKTRGQQVTLSCSPISGHRSVSWYQQTPGQGLQFLFEYFSETQRNKGNFPGRFSGRQFSNSRSEMNVSTLELGDSALYLCASSLGEGGWGYTFGSGTRLTVV.

The sample holds many counts of this clonotype. This rearrangement joins TRBV6-2 or TRBV6-3 to TRBJ2-3; the D is unclear. In germline, CDR1 is MNHEY, CDR2 SVGEGT. The CDR3 covers 11 residues. The germline V and J ends were trimmed by 2 bases and 5 bases, with 2 bases remaining between them. CDR3 residues: CASSYRDTQYF. CDR3 DNA: TGTGCCAGCAGTTACCGAGATACGCAGTATTTT.

This clonotype was seen a few times. This chain joins TRBV27 and TRBJ2-5; D call uncertain. Germline CDR1 reads MNHEY; CDR2 reads SMNVEV (reference sequence). Trimming removed 3 bases at V and 5 bases at J, with 10 bases between. The CDR3 runs to 13 residues. CDR3 nucleotides: TGTGCCAGCAGTTTCATTTTGGGGGAGACCCAGTACTTC. It yields the protein CASSFILGETQYF.

This clonotype appeared a few times. The chain has TRBV7-2 and TRBJ2-2; 8 nucleotides match TRBD2. Trimming cost V 4 bases and J 6 bases; bases outside gene matches: 4. The CDR3 has 14 residues. Germline V gene sequence: CDR1 SGHTA, CDR2 FQGNSA. The CDR3 loop is CASSSSGSPGELFF. Here the CDR3 DNA reads TGTGCCAGCAGCTCCAGCGGGAGCCCCGGGGAGCTGTTTTTT.

This clonotype turned up a few times. The chain recombines TRBV20-1 with TRBJ1-2; 7 bases are a match to TRBD1. This CDR3 contains 12 residues. Germline-derived CDR1 and CDR2 are DFQATT and SNEGSKA (reference sequence). Germline trimming cut 2 bases from V and 7 bases from J; bases unmatched to any gene: 4. The CDR3 region has the DNA TGCAGTGCTAGAAAGGGGGCAGGTGGCTACACCTTC. Translated, it gives CSARKGAGGYTF.

V is TRBV5-6 and J is TRBJ2-4, with no clear D. CDR3 size: 17 residues. V was trimmed by 0 bases and J by 0 bases, leaving 13 bases between them. Germline assignment: CDR1 SGHDT and CDR2 YYEEEE. The CDR3 region has the DNA TGTGCCAGCAGCTTGGAGACGGTCAGAGAAGCCAAAAACATTCAGTACTTC. Translated, it gives CASSLETVREAKNIQYF.

This clonotype was counted at least ten times. The V and J genes are TRBV6-5 and TRBJ2-7; D perhaps matches TRBD1 (5 bases). The CDR3 contains 14 residues. Germline values: CDR1 MNHEY, CDR2 SVGAGI. Trimming took off 4 bases at V and 3 bases at J, with 13 bases between the two ends. The CDR3 region is CASSSRDRLYEQYF. The DNA of the CDR3 is TGTGCCAGCAGTTCCAGAGACAGACTCTACGAGCAGTACTTC.

The sample holds a few counts of this clonotype. This chain uses TRBV28 with TRBJ2-1, with 10 bases fitting TRBD1. The CDR3 totals 14 residues. The germline V gene has CDR1 MDHEN and CDR2 SYDVKM. The trim removed 6 bases at V and 4 bases at J, leaving 3 bases unmatched. CDR3: CASRQDRGYNEQFF. The CDR3 coding sequence is TGTGCCAGCAGACAGGACAGGGGGTACAATGAGCAGTTCTTC.

This clonotype was counted many times. The rearrangement joins TRBV28 to TRBJ1-2, with no clear D. The germline V gene has CDR1 MDHEN and CDR2 SYDVKM. V gave up 5 bases and J gave up 1 base, with 23 bases separating them. This CDR3 has 18 residues. CDR3 in DNA: TGTGCCAGCAGTCATCGGACCGTTTTCAGAGCGTTTAACTATGGCTACACCTTC. This sequence encodes CASSHRTVFRAFNYGYTF.

The V call is TRBV28, the J call TRBJ1-1, with D perhaps matching TRBD1 (5 bases). The CDR3 sequence is 15 residues long. The germline CDR1 and CDR2 sequences are MDHEN and SYDVKM. V was trimmed by 0 bases and J by 1 base, leaving 9 bases between them. The CDR3 DNA follows: TGTGCCAGCAGTTTATGGCCAGGGACGAACACTGAAGCTTTCTTT. Translating it yields CASSLWPGTNTEAFF.

The chain employs TRBV7-2 and TRBJ2-1; no clear D. The CDR3 runs to 10 residues. V was trimmed by 3 bases and J by 15 bases, leaving 9 bases between them. Germline V gene lookup returns CDR1 SGHTA and CDR2 FQGNSA. The CDR3 here is CASSLEHRFF. In nucleotides, the CDR3 is TGTGCCAGCAGCTTGGAGCATCGGTTCTTC.

This clonotype was detected a few times. V gene TRBV11-2 combines with J gene TRBJ2-1; 7 bases map to TRBD2. The CDR3 is 18 residues long. Germline V gives CDR1 SGHAT, CDR2 FQNNGV. V lost 3 bases and J lost 4; bases outside the gene matches: 15. The CDR3 protein is CASSFLMGPSGQYNEQFF. The CDR3 DNA follows: TGTGCCAGCAGCTTTCTAATGGGCCCTAGCGGCCAGTACAATGAGCAGTTCTTC.

This clonotype was recorded a few times. The chain couples TRBV20-1 to TRBJ2-7, with 7 bases aligning to TRBD1. Germline CDR1 is DFQATT and CDR2 is SNEGSKA (reference sequence). Germline trimming cut 5 bases from V and 5 bases from J; bases unmatched to any gene: 9. CDR3 length equals 13 residues. CDR3 loop: CSASGTETHEQYF. The CDR3 DNA reads as TGCAGTGCTTCCGGGACAGAAACTCACGAGCAGTACTTC.